Following are 24 T cell receptor beta chains from one sample sequenced in a study of shared clonotypes between healthy human individuals. Assay used: immunoSEQ multiplex PCR; TCRdb lists only in-frame clones, some missing. The data show over 95,000 clones, around 68% seen once. The sequenced sample consisted of memory CD8+ T cells sorted from blood. Subset given: CD45RO+ cells pooled with CCR7-negative TemRA cells. The receptor set was obtained from a woman aged 25-40 years in good health.

V is TRBV6-6 and J is TRBJ2-2, with D perhaps assigned TRBD1 or TRBD2 (5 bases each). The CDR3 has 15 residues. CDR1 is MNHNY, CDR2 SVGAGI, per germline (reference sequence). V lost 6 bases and J 7 bases, leaving 18 bases between the germline ends. The CDR3 DNA sequence: TGTGCCAGCAGCCACGGGCAGGGAGATGGCGGGGAGCTGTTTTTT. This sequence encodes CASSHGQGDGGELFF.

The chain carries TRBV14 and TRBJ1-4, with a weak D call TRBD1 (5 bases). The CDR3 totals 13 residues. Germline-derived CDR1 and CDR2 are SGHDN and FVKESK. Trimming removed 3 bases at V and 8 bases at J, with 10 bases between. CDR3 region: CASSQGVQEKLFF. The CDR3 DNA reads as TGTGCCAGCAGCCAGGGGGTACAGGAAAAACTGTTTTTT.

This clone appeared many times. The chain recombines TRBV18 with TRBJ2-3; D remains unclear. V dropped 0 bases and J dropped 6 bases, with 13 bases sitting between them. Germline values: CDR1 KGHSH, CDR2 LQKENI. CDR3 length equals 15 residues. The CDR3 sequence: CASSPPYSSRDTQYF. The CDR3 nucleotides read TGTGCCAGCTCACCACCGTATAGCTCTCGGGATACGCAGTATTTT. Full variable domain (missing parts from reference TRBV18 and TRBJ2-3): NAGVMQNPRHLVRRRGQEARLRCSPMKGHSHVYWYRQLPEEGLKFMVYLQKENIIDESGMPKERFSAEFPKEGPSILRIQQVVRGDSAAYFCASSPPYSSRDTQYFGPGTRLTVL.

V gene TRBV25-1 combines with J gene TRBJ2-5; 10 bases align to TRBD2. The V gene end was trimmed by 2 bases and the J gene end by 5 bases; junction bases not matched to a gene: 11. This CDR3 region has 17 residues. Germline values: CDR1 MGHDK, CDR2 SYGVNS. The chain's CDR3 is CASSEPLAGYLLETQYF. The DNA of the CDR3 is TGTGCCAGCAGTGAACCACTAGCGGGATACCTCCTCGAGACCCAGTACTTC.

J is TRBJ2-2 and V is TRBV7-8; D is perhaps TRBD2 (6 bases). V shed 5 bases and J shed 1 base, with 23 bases lying between them. This CDR3 has 19 residues. Germline V lookup: CDR1 SGHVS, CDR2 FQNEAQ. The CDR3 protein is CASSLRYGSPAKNTGELFF. CDR3 nucleotides: TGTGCCAGCAGCCTTAGGTACGGGAGCCCGGCAAAGAACACCGGGGAGCTGTTTTTT.

This chain connects TRBV2 to TRBJ1-1; D is ambiguous. The CDR3 runs to 13 residues. The germline V gene encodes CDR1 SNHLY and CDR2 FYNNEI. Trimming removed 1 base at V and 4 bases at J, with 7 bases between. DNA for the CDR3: TGTGCCAGCAGTGAAGACTGGGGCACTGAAGCTTTCTTT. Its translation: CASSEDWGTEAFF. Together with reference TRBV2 and TRBJ1-1, the CDR3 gives the full variable domain: EPEVTQTPSHQVTQMGQEVILRCVPISNHLYFYWYRQILGQKVEFLVSFYNNEISEKSEIFDDQFSVERPDGSNFTLKIRSTKLEDSAMYFCASSEDWGTEAFFGQGTRLTVV.

This chain joins TRBV6-4 and TRBJ2-3, with TRBD2 identical over 9 bases. The CDR3 has 15 amino acids. V lost 5 bases and J lost 0; bases outside the gene matches: 3. Germline V lookup: CDR1 MRHNA, CDR2 SNTAGT. The CDR3 DNA reads TGTGCCAGCAGTTCCCTAGCGGGAAGCACAGATACGCAGTATTTT. Amino acids: CASSSLAGSTDTQYF.

Regarding this clone: The same CDR3 arises from other DNA sequences in this sample as well. This rearrangement joins TRBV5-4 to TRBJ1-2; 9 nucleotides line up with TRBD1. This CDR3 spans 14 amino acids. The ends lost 0 bases at V and 5 bases at J; junction bases unmatched: 2. In germline, CDR1 is SGHNT, CDR2 YYREEE (reference sequence). This CDR3 is CASSLGTGAYGYTF. As DNA, the CDR3 is TGTGCCAGCAGCTTGGGGACAGGGGCTTATGGCTACACCTTC.

This chain links TRBV5-4 with TRBJ2-7, with TRBD1 as a possible D gene (6 bases). From germline, CDR1 is SGHNT and CDR2 YYREEE (reference sequence). V was shortened by 4 bases and J by 5 bases, with 19 bases between the two germline ends. CDR3 length: 15 amino acids. CDR3: CASSGRQEVPNEQYF. CDR3 coding DNA: TGTGCCAGCAGCGGTCGACAGGAGGTCCCCAACGAGCAGTACTTC.

The V and J genes are TRBV6-5 and TRBJ2-5, with 9 nucleotides matching TRBD1. Germline V gene data show CDR1 as MNHEY and CDR2 as SVGAGI. The CDR3 covers 12 residues. The junction had 2 bases not matched to a gene; V was cut back by 10 bases and J by 2 bases. The CDR3 spells CATTGGQETQYF. The CDR3 nucleotides read TGTGCCACGACAGGGGGTCAAGAGACCCAGTACTTC.

The V gene is TRBV5-4, the J gene TRBJ2-3; the D gene is possibly TRBD2 (5 bases). The ends were cut back, 4 bases at V and 10 bases at J, with 16 bases in the middle. CDR3 length: 13 residues. Germline V gene sequence: CDR1 SGHNT, CDR2 YYREEE (reference sequence). CDR3 sequence reads: CASSVHPWGAQYF. The CDR3 nucleotides read TGTGCCAGCAGCGTTCATCCATGGGGAGCGCAGTATTTT.

The V call is TRBV30, the J call TRBJ1-4, with D hard to call. Germline CDR1 reads GTSNPN; CDR2 reads SVGIG (reference sequence). The CDR3 loop spans 11 amino acids. Trimming stripped 0 bases from V and 7 bases from J, with 3 bases between. DNA for the CDR3: TGTGCCTGGAGTGTATTTGAAAAACTGTTTTTT. It encodes CAWSVFEKLFF.

V is TRBV10-3 and J is TRBJ1-2; 11 positions agree with TRBD1. CDR1 is ENHRY and CDR2 is SYGVKD in the germline V gene. This CDR3 spans 16 amino acids. V gave up 4 bases and J gave up 4 bases; unmatched junction bases: 8. The DNA for the CDR3 is TGTGCCATCAGTGCAGAGGACAGGGGGCTGCGCTATGGCTACACCTTC. Protein product: CAISAEDRGLRYGYTF.

CDR3 sequence reads: CAWSAGSNQPQHF. The CDR3 DNA follows: TGTGCCTGGAGTGCGGGGAGCAATCAGCCCCAGCATTTT. V and J are TRBV30 and TRBJ1-5; D not resolved. Trimming took off 1 base at V and 1 base at J, with 5 bases between the two ends. This CDR3 region has 13 residues. Germline CDR1 is GTSNPN and CDR2 is SVGIG (reference sequence).

The V call is TRBV5-1, the J call TRBJ2-1, with D hard to call. Trimming removed 2 bases at V and 0 bases at J, with 9 bases between. The CDR3 length is 15 residues. Germline V gene lookup returns CDR1 SGHRS and CDR2 YFSETQ. Written as DNA, the CDR3 is TGCGCCAGCAGCTTCAGCGTTGGCTCCTACAATGAGCAGTTCTTC. This sequence encodes CASSFSVGSYNEQFF.

This clone is a singleton in its sample. J is TRBJ2-7 and V is TRBV28, with 8 bases lining up with TRBD1. J lost 3 bases, V lost 5 bases, and 12 bases had no gene match. This CDR3 region has 16 residues. The germline V gene has CDR1 MDHEN and CDR2 SYDVKM. In nucleotides, the CDR3 is TGTGCCAGCAGTGTCTACCGGGACAGGTCATACTACGAGCAGTACTTC. Its translation: CASSVYRDRSYYEQYF. The whole variable domain, remainder taken from reference TRBV28 and TRBJ2-7, is DVKVTQSSRYLVKRTGEKVFLECVQDMDHENMFWYRQDPGLGLRLIYFSYDVKMKEKGDIPEGYSVSREKKERFSLILESASTNQTSMYLCASSVYRDRSYYEQYFGPGTRLTVT.

The chain combines TRBV10-3 with TRBJ2-7; D is unresolved. Trimming shortened V by 4 bases and J by 7 bases, and 17 bases separated the two germline ends. Germline V gene sequence: CDR1 ENHRY, CDR2 SYGVKD. This CDR3 is 14 amino acids long. CDR3 region: CAISAHRVLVEQYF. CDR3 DNA sequence: TGTGCCATCAGTGCTCACCGAGTGCTGGTTGAGCAGTACTTC.

CDR3 residues: CASSLRTASNTEAFF. The CDR3 DNA follows: TGTGCCAGCAGCCTGCGGACAGCCTCGAACACTGAAGCTTTCTTT. J is TRBJ1-1 and V is TRBV7-9; D perhaps matches TRBD1 (6 bases). The germline CDR1 and CDR2 sequences are SEHNR and FQNEAQ (reference sequence). The CDR3 length is 15 residues. The V gene lost 5 bases and the J gene lost 1 base, with 14 bases spanning the gap.

The sample holds one count of this clone. The J gene is TRBJ2-5, the V gene TRBV11-3; 9 nucleotides agree with TRBD2. Germline CDR1 is SGHNT and CDR2 is YENEEA. J lost 5 bases, V lost 2 bases, and 6 bases had no gene match. CDR3 length: 15 amino acids. DNA for the CDR3: TGTGCCAGCAGCTTATTAGCGGGAGTGGGGGAGACCCAGTACTTC. Amino acids: CASSLLAGVGETQYF.

This clone was seen a few times. The chain has TRBV10-3 and TRBJ2-5, with 7 bases identical to TRBD1. The J call may not be correct, given that the DNA end is closer to TRBJ2-7. Germline values: CDR1 ENHRY, CDR2 SYGVKD. The CDR3 totals 13 residues. In nucleotides, the CDR3 is TGTGCCATCAACAGGGGAATTTCCTACGAGCAGTACTTC. Its protein product is CAINRGISYEQYF.

This chain links TRBV21-1 with TRBJ2-6. TRBV21-1 constitutes a pseudogene. CDR3 length: 14 amino acids. The CDR3 region has the DNA TGTGCCAGCAGCATACCTTCTTGTCCCAACGTCCTGACTTTC. Its translation is CASSIPSCPNVLTF.

This clone has at least ten counts. This chain links TRBV7-9 with TRBJ2-1, with D unresolved. The CDR3 consists of 13 residues. Germline CDR1 is SEHNR and CDR2 is FQNEAQ (reference sequence). Trimming pared 5 bases from V and 8 bases from J, leaving 13 bases between. DNA of the CDR3: TGTGCCAGCAGCCCCCACTACGCCGATGAGCAGTTCTTC. Amino acids: CASSPHYADEQFF.

The chain joins TRBV12-5 to TRBJ2-3, with unresolved D. The germline V and J ends were trimmed by 1 base and 3 bases, with 2 bases remaining between them. The germline gives CDR1 LGHNT, CDR2 FRNRAP. This CDR3 region has 12 residues. The CDR3 loop is CASGLETDTQYF. The CDR3 nucleotides are TGTGCTAGTGGTTTGGAGACAGATACGCAGTATTTT.

The chain employs TRBV7-6 and TRBJ1-1; D is uncertain. The CDR3 extends over 13 amino acids. In germline, CDR1 is SGHVS, CDR2 FNYEAQ. V was shortened by 1 base and J by 7 bases, with 10 bases between the two germline ends. This CDR3 is CASSLGDLREAFF. The CDR3 bases are TGTGCCAGCAGCTTAGGGGATCTCCGTGAAGCTTTCTTT.